The 2 T cell receptor beta chains below come from one sample, sequenced in a study of T cells in Graves' hyperthyroidism and ophthalmopathy. Amplified regions were TCR beta CDR3 sequences from RNA transcripts. When the TCR CDR3 underwent first-round RT-PCR, the HTBI primer set was used. TCRdb re-analysed the multiplex PCR reads in MiXCR, keeping a single row per CDR3 protein. The data show 300,000 to 450,000 distinct CDR3 sequences, around an eighth seen once. Sequencing was performed on blood. These receptors were obtained from a man aged 30 to 45 with Graves' hyperthyroidism that later progressed to Graves' ophthalmopathy.

The chain uses TRBV9 and TRBJ2-5, with D possibly TRBD1 on 6 matching bases. Germline CDR1 reads SGDLS; CDR2 reads YYNGEE. V lost 0 bases and J 4 bases, leaving 7 bases between the germline ends. This CDR3 has 13 residues. The DNA for the CDR3 is TGTGCCAGCAGCGTAGCAGGGGTAGAGACCCAGTACTTC. Protein sequence: CASSVAGVETQYF.

The table lists this clonotype with many counts. This chain uses TRBV7-8 with TRBJ2-5; D may correspond to TRBD1 or TRBD2 (5 bases each). Germline-derived CDR1 and CDR2 are SGHVS and FQNEAQ. Trimming took off 5 bases at V and 4 bases at J, with 17 bases between the two ends. The CDR3 covers 15 residues. This CDR3 reads CASSPTTGTRETQYF. CDR3 coding DNA: TGTGCCAGCAGCCCTACCACCGGGACGAGAGAGACCCAGTACTTC. The full variable domain, with the rest looked up from reference TRBV7-8 and TRBJ2-5, is GAGVSQSPRYKVAKRGQDVALRCDPISGHVSLFWYQQALGQGPEFLTYFQNEAQLDKSGLPSDRFFAERPEGSVSTLKIQRTQQEDSAVYLCASSPTTGTRETQYFGPGTRLLVL.